This TCR beta chain was recorded in a study of T-cell reconstitution after alpha-beta-depleted transplantation in children. Germline V gene data show CDR1 as DFQATT and CDR2 as SNEGSKA (reference sequence). Unmatched junction bases numbered 4, after V lost 6 bases and J lost 5 bases. This CDR3 region has 13 residues. A library of TCRbeta sequences, prepared with unique molecular identifiers, was generated. One entry per CDR3 protein, called by TCRdb with MiXCR from the PCR reads. The sample consists of 150,000 to 200,000 distinct CDR3 sequences, around 7% of them appearing once. This clonotype came up many times.

The rearrangement links TRBV20-1 to TRBJ2-7, with 13 bases that match TRBD2. The material sequenced was PBMCs from the stem cell graft donor, taken from the stem cell graft. This TCR was recovered from a human donor who donated a stem cell graft to a child with Wiskott-Aldrich syndrome. CDR3 DNA: TGCAGTGCAGGACTAGCGGGAGTCAACGAGCAGTACTTC. Protein product: CSAGLAGVNEQYF.